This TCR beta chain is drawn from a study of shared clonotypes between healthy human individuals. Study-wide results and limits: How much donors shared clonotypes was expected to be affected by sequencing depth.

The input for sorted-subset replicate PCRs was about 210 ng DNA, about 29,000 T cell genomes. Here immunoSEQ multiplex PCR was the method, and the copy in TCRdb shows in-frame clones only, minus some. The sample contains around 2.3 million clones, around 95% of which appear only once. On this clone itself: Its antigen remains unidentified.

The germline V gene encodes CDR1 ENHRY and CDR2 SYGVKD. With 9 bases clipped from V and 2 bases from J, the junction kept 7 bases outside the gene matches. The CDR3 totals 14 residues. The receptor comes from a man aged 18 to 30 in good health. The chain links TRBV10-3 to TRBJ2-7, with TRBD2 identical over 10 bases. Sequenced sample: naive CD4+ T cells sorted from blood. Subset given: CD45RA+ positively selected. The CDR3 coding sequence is TGTGCCATTGTGACTAGCGGGCCAACCTACGAGCAGTACTTC. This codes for CAIVTSGPTYEQYF.